The rows below give T cell receptor beta chains drawn from one sample of a study of molecular identifiers for immune sequencing clone quantification. One entry per CDR3 protein, called by TCRdb with MiXCR from the PCR reads. The table lists hundreds of thousands of distinct CDR3 sequences, roughly a quarter of them singletons, with approximately 0.74% in the top ten. Input material: naive CD8+ T cells from blood, with Jurkat cell RNA spiked in. Receptors originate from a human donor in good health. Some libraries in this study had Jurkat cell RNA spiked in. The CDR3 runs from the conserved cysteine through the conserved F or W. D genes are given only for firm matches. For some rows the clone size is stated as once, few or many, or as a class when expanded; others skip it.

D: .
V: TRBV5-3
size: few
J: TRBJ2-1
CDR3: CARSLTGKNLSSGPNNEQFF
DNA: TGTGCCAGAAGCTTGACCGGGAAAAACCTGTCGAGCGGGCCGAACAATGAGCAGTTCTTC

D: TRBD1
V: TRBV9
size: many
J: TRBJ2-5
CDR3: CASSPRQGSETQYF
DNA: TGTGCCAGCAGCCCACGACAGGGTTCCGAGACCCAGTACTTC

D: .
V: TRBV4-2
size: .
J: TRBJ1-1
CDR3: CASSQEEAASFPVNTEAFF
DNA: TGTGCCAGCAGCCAAGAAGAGGCAGCCTCCTTCCCTGTGAACACTGAAGCTTTCTTT

D: .
V: TRBV15
size: many
J: TRBJ1-5
CDR3: CATSRDRSHQPQHF
DNA: TGTGCCACCAGCAGAGATCGTAGTCATCAGCCCCAGCATTTT

D: TRBD2
V: TRBV7-2
size: many
J: TRBJ2-3
CDR3: CASSFASGVTDTQYF
DNA: TGTGCCAGCAGCTTTGCTAGCGGGGTCACAGATACGCAGTATTTT

D: .
V: TRBV3-1
size: many
J: TRBJ2-5
CDR3: CASGTKEETQYF
DNA: TGTGCCAGCGGGACGAAAGAAGAGACCCAGTACTTC

D: .
V: TRBV4-1
size: .
J: TRBJ2-1
CDR3: CASSQERATEQFF
DNA: TGCGCCAGCAGCCAAGAAAGGGCTACCGAGCAGTTCTTC

D: .
V: TRBV30
size: .
J: TRBJ1-1
CDR3: CAWSEVRVLFVGTEAFF
DNA: TGTGCCTGGAGTGAAGTCAGGGTTTTGTTTGTTGGCACTGAAGCTTTCTTT

D: .
V: TRBV5-1
size: .
J: TRBJ2-2
CDR3: CAISLDTGELFF
DNA: TGCGCCATCAGCTTGGACACCGGGGAGCTGTTTTTT

D: .
V: TRBV30
size: many
J: TRBJ2-3
CDR3: CAAYGERGTQYF
DNA: TGTGCCGCGTACGGGGAACGGGGTACGCAGTATTTT

D: TRBD1
V: TRBV10-2
size: .
J: TRBJ2-7
CDR3: CASSEDRAYEQYF
DNA: TGCGCCAGCAGTGAGGACAGGGCCTACGAGCAGTACTTC

D: TRBD2
V: TRBV7-3
size: .
J: TRBJ2-1
CDR3: CASTPSGGPINEQFF
DNA: TGTGCCAGCACCCCTTCGGGAGGGCCGATTAATGAGCAGTTCTTC

D: .
V: TRBV27
size: .
J: TRBJ2-5
CDR3: CASRSSANYQETQYF
DNA: TGTGCCAGCAGATCTAGCGCTAATTACCAAGAGACCCAGTACTTC

D: TRBD2
V: TRBV13
size: many
J: TRBJ2-3
CDR3: CASSPPGTNTDTQYF
DNA: TGTGCCAGCAGCCCCCCCGGGACTAACACAGATACGCAGTATTTT

D: TRBD1
V: TRBV7-8
size: few
J: TRBJ2-3
CDR3: CASSLLPGQGHDTQYF
DNA: TGTGCCAGCAGCTTACTTCCGGGACAGGGACATGATACGCAGTATTTT

D: TRBD1
V: TRBV6-1
size: many
J: TRBJ2-2
CDR3: CASSFGQGANTGELFF
DNA: TGTGCCAGCAGCTTTGGACAGGGCGCGAACACCGGGGAGCTGTTTTTT

D: .
V: TRBV2
size: many
J: TRBJ2-5
CDR3: CASRDWSQETQYF
DNA: TGTGCCAGCAGGGATTGGTCCCAAGAGACCCAGTACTTC

D: .
V: TRBV6-5
size: few
J: TRBJ2-7
CDR3: CASSYGVGAPLEQYF
DNA: TGTGCCAGCAGTTACGGAGTTGGGGCCCCCTTGGAGCAGTACTTC

D: TRBD1
V: TRBV6-2/TRBV6-3
size: many
J: TRBJ2-4
CDR3: CASSTGVNIQYF
DNA: TGTGCCAGCAGCACAGGGGTGAACATTCAGTACTTC

D: .
V: TRBV6-2/TRBV6-3
size: .
J: TRBJ2-3
CDR3: CASSLLGASTDTQYF
DNA: TGTGCCAGCAGCCTCCTTGGAGCTAGCACAGATACGCAGTATTTT

D: TRBD1
V: TRBV19
size: few
J: TRBJ1-5
CDR3: CASTDYRTGGNQPQHF
DNA: TGTGCCAGTACCGATTATCGGACAGGGGGCAATCAGCCCCAGCATTTT

D: .
V: TRBV29-1
size: .
J: TRBJ2-5
CDR3: CSVVGLSYQETQYF
DNA: TGCAGCGTTGTTGGGCTAAGTTATCAAGAGACCCAGTACTTC

D: .
V: TRBV20-1
size: .
J: TRBJ1-5
CDR3: CSASVEVITVSNQPQHF
DNA: TGCAGTGCTAGCGTTGAAGTAATCACCGTTAGCAATCAGCCCCAGCATTTT